Sequencing of this T cell receptor (beta chain) was carried out in a study of shared clonotypes between healthy human individuals. The CDR3 runs to 14 residues. V lost 3 bases and J lost 2; bases outside the gene matches: 2. Germline values: CDR1 MNHEY, CDR2 SMNVEV (reference sequence). Study-level results: Among the subsets, naive ones generally showed larger estimated richness than memory ones.

Authors' processing steps: Junction-only immunoSEQ data arrived without quality scores, meaning filtering differed. Clones were read by immunoSEQ multiplex PCR, and TCRdb kept only the in-frame ones, dropping some. V and J calls and clone size are copied from that table; D and trimming were computed from the DNA. The data hold hundreds of thousands of clones, with roughly 70% observed a single time. Note on this clone: The antigen is undetermined.

The sequencing sample was made of memory CD4+ T cells sorted from blood. As for subset: CD45RA-negative fraction. The receptor was isolated from a woman in her twenties or thirties in good health. This sequence joins TRBV27 and TRBJ2-7, with TRBD2 matching 9 bases. The DNA for the CDR3 is TGTGCCAGCAGTTTTAGCGGGAGTACCTACGAGCAGTACTTC. Its translation: CASSFSGSTYEQYF.